The rows below give T cell receptor beta chains drawn from one sample of a study of pediatric ulcerative colitis. Produced via immunoSEQ multiplex PCR; TCRdb's table is partial and in-frame only. The sample holds tens of thousands of clones, approximately 82% seen once. Sequenced input: blood. Receptor source: a boy aged 10-17 years with severe ulcerative colitis. Each CDR3 is given with its conserved first and last residue. D genes are given only for firm matches. Only part of the rows carry a size: once, few, many, or a class if the clone is expanded.

DNA,CDR3,J,size,V,D
TGTGCCAGCAGTGTCTTGGGACAGGGGGCAGTTGGCTACACCTTC,CASSVLGQGAVGYTF,TRBJ1-2,.,TRBV2,TRBD1
TGTGCCAGCAGCCTCCCCGGTATTTACTATGGCTACACCTTC,CASSLPGIYYGYTF,TRBJ1-2,.,TRBV7-9,.
TGTGCCACCCACACCGCTCTTAACTCCTACGAGCAGTACTTC,CATHTALNSYEQYF,TRBJ2-7,.,TRBV6-5,.
TGTGCCAGCACCTCCCACGGACAGGCCTACTACGAGCAGTACTTC,CASTSHGQAYYEQYF,TRBJ2-7,.,TRBV7-9,TRBD1
TGTGCCACCAGCAAGGGGGTTTCCGGGAACACTGAAGCTTTCTTT,CATSKGVSGNTEAFF,TRBJ1-1,.,TRBV15,.
TGTGCCAGCAGCGACGGGACACGGGTGGACGAGCAGTACTTC,CASSDGTRVDEQYF,TRBJ2-7,.,TRBV9,.
TGCGCCAGCAGCCACAGGGTCCCCGACAGGGAGCTGTTTTTT,CASSHRVPDRELFF,TRBJ2-2,few,TRBV5-1,.
TGTGCCAGTAGTATGAGGGTGAAGAGCTCCTATAATTCACCCCTCCACTTT,CASSMRVKSSYNSPLHF,TRBJ1-6,.,TRBV19,.
TGTGCCAGCAGCCGTACAAAAGGGCACTCCGGGGCCTCCTACGAGCAGTACTTC,CASSRTKGHSGASYEQYF,TRBJ2-7,.,TRBV14,.
TGTGCCATCAGTGAGCCGAGGACAGGGGCCTACGAGCAGTACTTC,CAISEPRTGAYEQYF,TRBJ2-7,.,TRBV10-3,TRBD1
TGTGCCAGTAGTATGGAACAGGCTTCCTACAATGAGCAGTTCTTC,CASSMEQASYNEQFF,TRBJ2-1,.,TRBV19,.
TGTGCCAGTACTTTCCCAGGGACGGGGACTGAAGCTTTCTTT,CASTFPGTGTEAFF,TRBJ1-1,once,TRBV19,.
TGTGCCAGCAGCGTAGCATTAGCGGGGGCCTTTTCCTACAATGAGCAGTTCTTC,CASSVALAGAFSYNEQFF,TRBJ2-1,.,TRBV9,TRBD2
TGTGCCAGCTCACCACTTTCCGGGGGGAACCAAGAGACCCAGTACTTC,CASSPLSGGNQETQYF,TRBJ2-5,.,TRBV18,TRBD2
TGCGCCAGCAGCCTCGGCCCCGGGGTTGGTACTGAAGCTTTCTTT,CASSLGPGVGTEAFF,TRBJ1-1,few,TRBV4-1,.
TGTGCCAGCAGTTTGGCGGGAGGATACAATGAGCAGTTCTTC,CASSLAGGYNEQFF,TRBJ2-1,.,TRBV27,TRBD2
TGTGCCAGCAGTTACCGACTAGCGGGCTATACGCAGTATTTT,CASSYRLAGYTQYF,TRBJ2-3,.,TRBV2,TRBD2
TGTGCCAGCAGCTTATCAAGTGGCACTGAAGCTTTCTTT,CASSLSSGTEAFF,TRBJ1-1,.,TRBV11-3,.
TGTGCCAGCAGTACCGCGGGGGCTTTCCTAGTGGACCAGTACTTC,CASSTAGAFLVDQYF,TRBJ2-5,.,TRBV6-5,.
TGTGCCAGTAGTATTGCCCAATCGGCAGGGGGCCACAATGAGCAGTTCTTC,CASSIAQSAGGHNEQFF,TRBJ2-1,.,TRBV19,TRBD1
TGTGCCAGCAGCGGTCGGGGAAACACCATATATTTT,CASSGRGNTIYF,TRBJ1-3,.,TRBV11-2,.
TGCGCCAGCAGCCAACATCTCCAACCGGGGACCTCCTTTCGTGGTTCACCCCTCCACTTT,CASSQHLQPGTSFRGSPLHF,TRBJ1-6,few,TRBV5-1,.
TGTGCCAGCAGCTTAGGTGGACAGGGGGCGGTTGGCTACACCTTC,CASSLGGQGAVGYTF,TRBJ1-2,few,TRBV7-6,TRBD1
TGTGCCAGCAGTGCCCCGGGACAGAATACTTTCTTT,CASSAPGQNTFF,TRBJ1-1,.,TRBV6-6,TRBD1
TGTGCCAGCACCCTGCAGGCTGGCGGGACCCAGTACTTC,CASTLQAGGTQYF,TRBJ2-5,.,TRBV6-5,.
TGTGCCAGCAGCTTAGGGACAGGCCCAAGGCTGTTCTTC,CASSLGTGPRLFF,TRBJ2-1,.,TRBV7-6,TRBD1
TGTGCCAGCAGTTCACAGGGGGGGATGAACACTGAAGCTTTCTTT,CASSSQGGMNTEAFF,TRBJ1-1,.,TRBV7-9,TRBD1
TGTGCCAGCAGCGTTACCGGGACGGTCAACTATGGCTACACCTTC,CASSVTGTVNYGYTF,TRBJ1-2,.,TRBV9,.
TGTGCCAGCAGTGGGGGACAGCTACTATCGGGTACGCAGTATTTT,CASSGGQLLSGTQYF,TRBJ2-3,.,TRBV6-1,TRBD1
TGTGCCAGCAGCGACCAGACAGGGATTGGAAACACCATATATTTT,CASSDQTGIGNTIYF,TRBJ1-3,.,TRBV5-6,TRBD1
TGCGCCAGCAGCCAAGATCTTAGGTCCGAGCAGTACTTC,CASSQDLRSEQYF,TRBJ2-7,.,TRBV4-3,.
TGCGCCAGCAGTGCAGTCTGGGGGGCGGGGGGCACAGATACGCAGTATTTT,CASSAVWGAGGTDTQYF,TRBJ2-3,.,TRBV10-2,.
TGTGCCAGCATTTTAACCCCTTATAGCACAGATACGCAGTATTTT,CASILTPYSTDTQYF,TRBJ2-3,.,TRBV6-1,.